These 23 T cell receptor beta chains were sequenced from one sample in a study of cytomegalovirus exposure and HLA in healthy donors. Primers for the PCR totalled 60 Vbeta and 13 Jbeta. Generated by immunoSEQ multiplex PCR, the TCRdb table keeps only in-frame clones and is missing some. Of 170,000 or so clones listed, less than 90% are singletons. The sample taken for sequencing was PBMCs. The receptor source for this set is a man aged 50 or older in good health and CMV-seronegative.

The chain recombines TRBV18 with TRBJ2-7; D may be TRBD1 (6 bases). CDR1 is KGHSH and CDR2 is LQKENI in the germline V gene. V lost 3 bases, J lost 6 bases, and 15 bases lay in between. The CDR3 runs 14 residues. CDR3 DNA sequence: TGTGCCAGCTCACCGGGGATGGGGGCCCGCGAGCAGTACTTC. Protein sequence: CASSPGMGAREQYF.

The chain links TRBV28 to TRBJ1-3; TRBD1 aligns across 9 bases. Germline V lookup: CDR1 MDHEN, CDR2 SYDVKM. The CDR3 loop spans 17 amino acids. Trimming took 6 bases from V and 4 from J; bases not matched to a gene: 13. CDR3 amino acids: CASSTPGQGWSGNTIYF. CDR3 bases: TGTGCCAGCAGCACCCCGGGACAGGGTTGGTCCGGAAACACCATATATTTT.

This clone was seen a single time. The V and J genes are TRBV4-1 and TRBJ2-7, with 7 bases matching TRBD2. V shed 0 bases, J shed 4 bases, and the junction held 9 bases outside the gene matches. The CDR3 runs to 16 residues. CDR1 is MGHRA, CDR2 YSYEKL, per germline. The CDR3 is CASSQDFEGRAYEQYF. The CDR3 region has the DNA TGCGCCAGCAGCCAAGATTTTGAAGGGAGGGCTTACGAGCAGTACTTC.

The V call is TRBV7-2, the J call TRBJ2-1, with D perhaps TRBD2 (5 bases). There are 16 residues in the CDR3. Germline loops: CDR1 SGHTA, CDR2 FQGNSA. Trimming removed 2 bases from V and 9 bases from J, with 20 bases in between. The DNA for the CDR3 is TGTGCCAGCAGCTTAACCCCCCCCGGTCTAGCTGGTGAGCAGTTCTTC. Amino acids: CASSLTPPGLAGEQFF.

V and J are TRBV5-4 and TRBJ1-6; TRBD1 is a possible D gene (5 bases). In germline, CDR1 is SGHNT, CDR2 YYREEE (reference sequence). Trimming left V 0 bases short and J 9 bases short, with 10 bases between. The CDR3 is 14 amino acids. The CDR3 region is CASSLDRLSSPLHF. The CDR3 DNA reads as TGTGCCAGCAGCTTGGACAGGTTAAGTTCACCCCTCCACTTT. The full variable domain, rest sourced from reference TRBV5-4 and TRBJ1-6, is ETGVTQSPTHLIKTRGQQVTLRCSSQSGHNTVSWYQQALGQGPQFIFQYYREEENGRGNFPPRFSGLQFPNYSSELNVNALELDDSALYLCASSLDRLSSPLHFGNGTRLTVT.

This clone is a singleton in its sample. The rearrangement links TRBV7-3 to TRBJ2-1; 14 nucleotides align to TRBD2. Trimming took 5 bases from V and 6 from J; bases not matched to a gene: 3. The CDR3 is made up of 15 amino acids. Germline CDR1 SGHTA, CDR2 FQGTGA. The CDR3 here is CASSKTSGGVNEQFF. The CDR3 DNA is TGTGCCAGCAGCAAGACTAGCGGGGGGGTCAATGAGCAGTTCTTC.

The rearrangement joins TRBV10-3 to TRBJ2-3; 10 nucleotides match TRBD1. Germline V gene sequence: CDR1 ENHRY, CDR2 SYGVKD. CDR3 length: 17 amino acids. Trimming at V came to 5 bases and at J to 3 bases, leaving 11 bases not matched to a gene. The CDR3 DNA sequence: TGTGCCATCAGTTTGATTGGAGGGACAGGGGTAACAGATACGCAGTATTTT. This gives the protein CAISLIGGTGVTDTQYF.

The V and J genes are TRBV15 and TRBJ2-4; 7 nucleotides match TRBD2. V was clipped by 2 bases and J by 1 base; unmatched bases: 14. Germline V gene data show CDR1 as LNHNV and CDR2 as YYDKDF (reference sequence). The CDR3 length is 19 residues. CDR3 sequence: CATSRITSDRFGAKNIQYF. The DNA of the CDR3 is TGTGCCACCAGCAGAATCACTAGCGATCGTTTCGGGGCCAAAAACATTCAGTACTTC.

The chain combines TRBV6-5 with TRBJ2-7, with 9 positions matching TRBD2. The CDR3 consists of 15 residues. Germline assignment: CDR1 MNHEY and CDR2 SVGAGI. J lost 2 bases, V lost 6 bases, and 8 bases had no gene match. In nucleotides, the CDR3 is TGTGCCAGCAGGTCCTCAGCGGGAGGTCCCTACGAGCAGTACTTC. Its protein product is CASRSSAGGPYEQYF.

The chain has TRBV5-4 and TRBJ2-5; the match to TRBD2 covers 11 bases. The germline gives CDR1 SGHNT, CDR2 YYREEE (reference sequence). There are 16 residues in the CDR3. Trimming took 3 bases from V and 5 from J; bases not matched to a gene: 9. The CDR3 nucleotides are TGTGCCAGCAGCTCGGAACTAGCGGGAGTGGCGGAGACCCAGTACTTC. Its translation: CASSSELAGVAETQYF.

There are a few counts of this clone. In DNA form, the CDR3 reads TGTGCCTGGAGTGTGGTAGCGGGGAGACTGTTTTTT. It is translated as CAWSVVAGRLFF. This chain joins TRBV30 and TRBJ1-4, with D unresolved. The germline gives CDR1 GTSNPN, CDR2 SVGIG (reference sequence). The CDR3 totals 12 residues. The germline V and J ends were trimmed by 0 bases and 13 bases, with 12 bases remaining between them.

This clone was counted once. The CDR3 nucleotides read TGTGCCAGCAGCTTACTGCAGGTCCCCGGGGAGCTGTTTTTT. As protein: CASSLLQVPGELFF. The gene calls are TRBV7-3 and TRBJ2-2, with D unresolved. CDR3 length: 14 amino acids. Trimming shortened V by 2 bases and J by 6 bases, and 10 bases separated the two germline ends. Germline-derived CDR1 and CDR2 are SGHTA and FQGTGA.

A single count supports this clone. The V gene is TRBV18, the J gene TRBJ1-6, with 8 bases aligning to TRBD1. The CDR3 totals 14 residues. V shed 4 bases and J 7 bases; nucleotides not matched to a gene: 3. The germline V gene encodes CDR1 KGHSH and CDR2 LQKENI. The CDR3: CASSQDRENSPLHF. For the CDR3, the DNA is TGTGCCAGCTCACAGGACAGGGAAAATTCACCCCTCCACTTT.

V gene TRBV11-2 combines with J gene TRBJ2-1, with 11 bases aligning to TRBD2. Germline V gene lookup returns CDR1 SGHAT and CDR2 FQNNGV. V shed 5 bases, J shed 5 bases, and the junction held 14 bases outside the gene matches. The CDR3 runs to 18 residues. In DNA, the CDR3 is TGTGCCAGCAGCCCACCGCTCGGGACTAGCGGAGCTAACAATGAGCAGTTCTTC. It codes for CASSPPLGTSGANNEQFF.

This chain uses TRBV4-1 with TRBJ1-5, with D perhaps TRBD1 (6 bases). Deletions cut 0 bases from V and 11 bases from J, with 26 bases between. The V gene's germline CDR1 is MGHRA and CDR2 YSYEKL. The CDR3 is made up of 18 amino acids. CDR3 bases: TGCGCCAGCAGCCAAGATGGTCCAGGGGCGGAAGGAAGCAGGACCCAGCATTTT. Its translation: CASSQDGPGAEGSRTQHF.

V gene TRBV5-4 combines with J gene TRBJ2-5; D possibly corresponds to TRBD2 (5 bases). Deletions cut 3 bases from V and 0 bases from J, with 6 bases between. CDR1 is SGHNT and CDR2 is YYREEE in the germline V gene (reference sequence). This CDR3 region has 13 residues. The CDR3 nucleotides are TGTGCCAGCAGCTGGGAGTACCAAGAGACCCAGTACTTC. It codes for CASSWEYQETQYF.

This clone appeared once. The chain links TRBV4-2 to TRBJ2-7; possible D gene TRBD1, 5 bases. Deletions cut 4 bases from V and 3 bases from J, with 13 bases between. Germline lookup yields CDR1 LGHNA and CDR2 YNFKEQ. The CDR3 runs 14 residues. Here the CDR3 DNA reads TGTGCCAGCAGCCCAAATGGGCAGGGCTACGAGCAGTACTTC. Translated: CASSPNGQGYEQYF.

The chain couples TRBV5-1 to TRBJ2-1; possible D gene TRBD1, 6 bases. The CDR3 length is 16 residues. The V end was cut by 0 bases, the J end by 3 bases, with 13 bases between. The germline V gene encodes CDR1 SGHRS and CDR2 YFSETQ. CDR3 loop: CASSLAPGVDYNEQFF. CDR3 DNA: TGCGCCAGCAGCTTGGCCCCAGGGGTCGACTACAATGAGCAGTTCTTC. Together with reference TRBV5-1 and TRBJ2-1, the CDR3 gives the full variable domain: KAGVTQTPRYLIKTRGQQVTLSCSPISGHRSVSWYQQTPGQGLQFLFEYFSETQRNKGNFPGRFSGRQFSNSRSEMNVSTLELGDSALYLCASSLAPGVDYNEQFFGPGTRLTVL.

V is TRBV5-4 and J is TRBJ2-3, with TRBD2 matching 8 bases. In germline, CDR1 is SGHNT, CDR2 YYREEE (reference sequence). Trimming cost V 0 bases and J 3 bases; bases outside gene matches: 3. The CDR3 spans 15 residues. The CDR3 coding sequence is TGTGCCAGCAGCTTGGTTAGCGGGGCAACAGATACGCAGTATTTT. Amino acid sequence: CASSLVSGATDTQYF.

The V gene is TRBV10-3, the J gene TRBJ1-2; the D gene is possibly TRBD1 (6 bases). Trimming removed 4 bases from V and 5 bases from J, with 14 bases in between. This CDR3 comprises 14 residues. Germline V gives CDR1 ENHRY, CDR2 SYGVKD. Here the CDR3 DNA reads TGTGCCATCAGTGGGGACGGGACAATGTATGGCTACACCTTC. Its protein product is CAISGDGTMYGYTF.

The V call is TRBV28, the J call TRBJ2-7; D ambiguous. The germline V gene encodes CDR1 MDHEN and CDR2 SYDVKM. V was cut by 8 bases and J by 3 bases, with 11 bases left in between. CDR3 length equals 12 residues. The CDR3 nucleotides are TGTGCCAGCGAGTCCCTTATCTACGAGCAGTACTTC. This sequence encodes CASESLIYEQYF.

V usage is TRBV19 and J usage is TRBJ1-1, with a possible D match to TRBD1 (5 bases). This CDR3 comprises 15 residues. V lost 4 bases, J lost 0 bases, and 12 bases lay in between. Germline loops: CDR1 LNHDA, CDR2 SQIVND (reference sequence). CDR3 coding DNA: TGTGCCAGTAGTACCTCCCGGACAATGAACACTGAAGCTTTCTTT. It translates to CASSTSRTMNTEAFF.

The V call is TRBV30, the J call TRBJ2-7; no clear D gene. The CDR3 is made up of 12 amino acids. Per the germline V gene, CDR1 is GTSNPN and CDR2 is SVGIG (reference sequence). The V gene lost 3 bases and the J gene lost 4 bases, with 10 bases spanning the gap. CDR3: CAWSPGTYEQYF. CDR3 DNA sequence: TGTGCCTGGAGCCCAGGTACGTACGAGCAGTACTTC.